This TCR beta chain emerged from a study of CD8 T cells in ankylosing spondylitis. General observations from the study: In peripheral blood, disease-linked CD8+ clones occurred at relatively low frequencies. Past research had described some motif variants in reactive arthritis synovial fluid and blood. Enrichment of disease-linked clones was reportedly significant in matched ankylosing spondylitis synovial fluid.

This clonotype showed up many times. Its specificity is unknown. The CDR3 contains 16 residues. The V and J ends lost 1 base and 4 bases, in that order; junction bases with no gene match: 5. Germline-derived CDR1 and CDR2 are MNHEY and SVGAGI. Quantitative 5'-RACE with molecular barcodes produced the TCR beta libraries. TCRdb re-called the 5' RACE reads with MiXCR, one entry per CDR3 protein. The table includes about 260,000 distinct CDR3 sequences, 20% to 30% detected once. Sequencing was done on a sample of blood, either unsorted or a sorted T cell fraction (not recorded which). The receptor's source is a male donor with ankylosing spondylitis or in good health (not recorded which). The chain has TRBV6-5 and TRBJ2-1, with TRBD1 matching over 9 bases. CDR3 DNA: TGTGCCAGCAGTTACTGGGGGACAGGGCCATACAATGAGCAGTTCTTC. It translates to CASSYWGTGPYNEQFF.